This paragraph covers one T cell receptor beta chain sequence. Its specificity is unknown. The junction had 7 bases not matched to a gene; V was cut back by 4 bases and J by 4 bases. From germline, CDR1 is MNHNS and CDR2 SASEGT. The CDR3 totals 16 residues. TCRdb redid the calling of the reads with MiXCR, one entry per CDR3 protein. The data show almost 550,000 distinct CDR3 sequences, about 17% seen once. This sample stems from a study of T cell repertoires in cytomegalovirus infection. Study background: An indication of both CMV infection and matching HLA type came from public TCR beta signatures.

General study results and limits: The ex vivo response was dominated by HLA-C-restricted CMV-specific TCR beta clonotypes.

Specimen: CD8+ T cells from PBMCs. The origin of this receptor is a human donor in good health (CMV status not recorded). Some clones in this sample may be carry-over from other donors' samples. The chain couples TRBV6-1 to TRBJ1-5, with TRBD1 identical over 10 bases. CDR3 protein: CASSGRTGGMNQPQHF. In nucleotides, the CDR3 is TGTGCCAGCAGTGGAAGGACAGGGGGGATGAATCAGCCCCAGCATTTT.